The 2 T cell receptor beta chains presented below share a single source sample, sequenced in a study of cytomegalovirus exposure and HLA in healthy donors. TCRdb's table, derived via immunoSEQ multiplex PCR, lists solely in-frame clones and lacks some. This table has fewer than 400,000 clones, 70% to 90% appearing once. The sample taken for sequencing was PBMCs. These receptor sequences come from a man in his thirties or forties in good health and CMV-seronegative.

The chain has TRBV7-9 and TRBJ1-2; 8 bases are a match to TRBD1. CDR1 is SEHNR and CDR2 is FQNEAQ in the germline V gene (reference sequence). The CDR3 is 15 amino acids. Trimming at V came to 4 bases and at J to 6 bases, leaving 10 bases not matched to a gene. This CDR3 is CASSYYGQGGDGYTF. The CDR3 coding sequence is TGTGCCAGCAGCTACTACGGACAGGGCGGAGATGGCTACACCTTC. The whole variable domain, remainder taken from reference TRBV7-9 and TRBJ1-2, is DTGVSQNPRHKITKRGQNVTFRCDPISEHNRLYWYRQTLGQGPEFLTYFQNEAQLEKSRLLSDRFSAERPKGSFSTLEIQRTEQGDSAMYLCASSYYGQGGDGYTFGSGTRLTVV.

The rearrangement links TRBV27 to TRBJ2-7; D ambiguous. Germline V gene sequence: CDR1 MNHEY, CDR2 SMNVEV (reference sequence). This CDR3 has 15 residues. Trimming shortened V by 4 bases and J by 0 bases, and 13 bases separated the two germline ends. This CDR3 reads CASSSTRVGSYEQYF. The CDR3 DNA sequence: TGTGCCAGCAGTTCCACCCGAGTCGGCTCCTACGAGCAGTACTTC.